The clone carrying this T cell receptor beta chain is a singleton in its sample. Its antigen is not identified. This CDR3 is built from 16 residues. The germline gives CDR1 SGHRS, CDR2 YFSETQ. In the PCR, 60 Vbeta and 13 Jbeta primers were used. Sequenced by immunoSEQ multiplex PCR; TCRdb stores in-frame clones only, minus some. Of about 180,000 clones in the sample, more than 65% were seen once. The study sampled nominally healthy donors, though unrecorded immune exposures were likely. The record originates from a study of cytomegalovirus exposure and HLA in healthy donors. Broader study findings: Most TCR sequences showed up rarely, but some public TCRs showed up in many donors. A prior analysis recorded that most TCR beta V segments were productive about 87% or about 30% of the time. Presence/absence analyses assumed roughly uniform sequencing depth across donors, which may not hold.

The sequence came from a woman in her 50s in good health and CMV-seronegative. The sequencing input was PBMCs. The chain recombines TRBV5-1 with TRBJ2-5; 10 nucleotides match TRBD1. TRBJ2-7 matches the DNA end more closely, so the J call is doubtful. CDR3 sequence: CASSLAATGGRYEQYF. CDR3 nucleotide sequence: TGCGCCAGCAGCTTGGCCGCGACAGGGGGCAGGTACGAGCAGTACTTC.